These 7 T cell receptor beta chains share one sample of origin, sequenced in a study of OX40 agonist ivuxolimab in advanced cancers. Assay used: immunoSEQ multiplex PCR; TCRdb lists only in-frame clones, some missing. The sample holds tens of thousands of clones, roughly 83% seen once. The sample consisted of CD4+ or CD8+ T cells sorted from blood, taken in a trial of the OX40 agonist ivuxolimab. These receptors originate from an adult with an advanced solid tumor such as melanoma, head and neck, liver or kidney cancer.

This clone was counted once. The genes are TRBV27 and TRBJ2-7, with 12 bases lining up with TRBD2. The germline CDR1 and CDR2 sequences are MNHEY and SMNVEV (reference sequence). Germline trimming cut 5 bases from V and 2 bases from J; bases unmatched to any gene: 7. The CDR3 is 16 residues long. The CDR3 is CASSPIRTSGAYEQYF. The CDR3 DNA reads TGTGCCAGCAGTCCAATACGGACTAGCGGGGCCTACGAGCAGTACTTC.

V is TRBV19 and J is TRBJ2-7, with D possibly matching TRBD1 (5 bases). Per germline, CDR1 LNHDA and CDR2 SQIVND (reference sequence). V gave up 10 bases and J gave up 1 base, with 23 bases separating them. CDR3 length: 16 amino acids. In DNA, the CDR3 is TGTGCCACCAAACGAGACAGCCAGAGTCCTTCCTACGAGCAGTACTTC. Translating it yields CATKRDSQSPSYEQYF.

The CDR3 here is CASRGQVKSYGYTF. In DNA, the CDR3 is TGTGCCAGCAGGGGACAGGTAAAGAGCTATGGCTACACCTTC. This rearrangement joins TRBV6-6 to TRBJ1-2, with 8 bases matching TRBD1. Trimming at V came to 6 bases and at J to 4 bases, leaving 7 bases not matched to a gene. The germline V gene encodes CDR1 MNHNY and CDR2 SVGAGI (reference sequence). The CDR3 is 14 amino acids.

The genes are TRBV6-6 and TRBJ2-7; 8 bases fit TRBD1. CDR1 and CDR2 from the germline V gene are MNHNY and SVGAGI (reference sequence). The CDR3 runs to 14 residues. J was trimmed by 2 bases and V by 1 base; bases with no gene match: 1. The CDR3 nucleotides are TGTGCCAGCAGTTACTACAGGGGGGCCTACGAGCAGTACTTC. Its protein product is CASSYYRGAYEQYF.

The chain recombines TRBV4-1 with TRBJ2-7, with D perhaps being TRBD1 or TRBD2 (5 bases each). Germline V gene sequence: CDR1 MGHRA, CDR2 YSYEKL. The CDR3 contains 15 residues. The V and J ends lost 6 bases and 2 bases respectively, with 17 bases between them. The CDR3 nucleotides are TGCGCCAGCAGACGAGGGACCGAGCCTACCTACGAGCAGTACTTC. Encoded protein: CASRRGTEPTYEQYF.

The genes are TRBV19 and TRBJ2-1; 7 bases match TRBD1. V trimming: 3 bases; J trimming: 6 bases; junction bases outside the gene matches: 8. The CDR3 is 15 residues long. Germline V CDR1 and CDR2: LNHDA, SQIVND (reference sequence). The CDR3 bases are TGTGCCAGTAGTATTTCAGACAGGGCCCCCAATGAGCAGTTCTTC. This translates into CASSISDRAPNEQFF.

The V and J genes are TRBV5-1 and TRBJ2-1; D possibly corresponds to TRBD1 (5 bases). The V end was cut by 7 bases, the J end by 2 bases, with 16 bases between. CDR3 length: 15 amino acids. CDR1 is SGHRS and CDR2 is YFSETQ in the germline V gene. DNA for the CDR3: TGCGCCAGCCACAAATCAGGGTCCACCTACAATGAGCAGTTCTTC. It codes for CASHKSGSTYNEQFF.